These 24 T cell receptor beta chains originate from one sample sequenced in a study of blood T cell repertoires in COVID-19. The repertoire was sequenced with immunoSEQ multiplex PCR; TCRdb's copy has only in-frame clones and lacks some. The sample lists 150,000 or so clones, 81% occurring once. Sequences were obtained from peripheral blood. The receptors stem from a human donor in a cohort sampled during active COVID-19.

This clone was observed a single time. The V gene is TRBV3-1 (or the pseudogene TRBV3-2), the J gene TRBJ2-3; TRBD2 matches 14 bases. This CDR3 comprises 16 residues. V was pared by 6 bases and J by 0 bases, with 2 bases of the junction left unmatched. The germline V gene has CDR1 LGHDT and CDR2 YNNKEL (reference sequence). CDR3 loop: CASRGLAGASTDTQYF. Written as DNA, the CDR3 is TGTGCCAGCAGGGGACTAGCGGGGGCAAGCACAGATACGCAGTATTTT.

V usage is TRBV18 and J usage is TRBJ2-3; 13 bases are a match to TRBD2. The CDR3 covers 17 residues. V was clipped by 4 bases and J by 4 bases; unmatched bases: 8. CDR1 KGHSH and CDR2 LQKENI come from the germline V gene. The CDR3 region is CASSRGTSGAAADTQYF. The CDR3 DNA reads TGTGCCAGCTCACGCGGGACTAGCGGGGCGGCAGCAGATACGCAGTATTTT.

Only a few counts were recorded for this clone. The CDR3 here is CASSLGAQGYTF. The CDR3 DNA sequence: TGTGCCAGCAGTTTAGGGGCACAGGGCTACACCTTC. V usage is TRBV28 and J usage is TRBJ1-2; D is possibly TRBD1 (5 bases). Germline V gives CDR1 MDHEN, CDR2 SYDVKM. V lost 2 bases and J 8 bases, leaving 9 bases between the germline ends. The CDR3 has 12 amino acids.

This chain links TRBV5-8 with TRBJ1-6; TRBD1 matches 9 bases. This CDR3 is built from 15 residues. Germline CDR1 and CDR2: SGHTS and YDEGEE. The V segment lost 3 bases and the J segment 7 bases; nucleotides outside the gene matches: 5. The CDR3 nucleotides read TGTGCCAGCAGCTCCCCCGGGACAGGGAATTCACCCCTCCACTTT. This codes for CASSSPGTGNSPLHF.

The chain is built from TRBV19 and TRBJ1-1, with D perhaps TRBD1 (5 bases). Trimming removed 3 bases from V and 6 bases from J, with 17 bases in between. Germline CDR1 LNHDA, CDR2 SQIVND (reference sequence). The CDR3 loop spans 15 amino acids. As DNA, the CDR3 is TGTGCCAGTAGTATCTCAGTAAGGGGAAATGCTGAAGCTTTCTTT. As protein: CASSISVRGNAEAFF.

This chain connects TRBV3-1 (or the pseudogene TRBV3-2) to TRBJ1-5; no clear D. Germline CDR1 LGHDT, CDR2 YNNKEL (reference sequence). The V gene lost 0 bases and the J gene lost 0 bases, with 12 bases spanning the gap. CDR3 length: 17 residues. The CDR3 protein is CASSQDFPGFSNQPQHF. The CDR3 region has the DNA TGTGCCAGCAGCCAAGATTTTCCAGGTTTTAGCAATCAGCCCCAGCATTTT.

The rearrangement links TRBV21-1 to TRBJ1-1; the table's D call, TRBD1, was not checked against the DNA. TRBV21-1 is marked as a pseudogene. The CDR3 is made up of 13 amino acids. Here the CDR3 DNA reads TGTGCCAGCAGCTTAATACAGGGCCGTGAAGCTTTCTTT. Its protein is CASSLIQGREAFF.

The CDR3 loop reads CSVSPGQGRSLGDTQYF. In DNA, the CDR3 is TGCAGCGTTAGTCCGGGACAGGGGCGCTCTTTGGGGGATACGCAGTATTTT. The V gene is TRBV29-1, the J gene TRBJ2-3, with TRBD1 identical over 10 bases. There are 17 residues in the CDR3. Germline trimming cut 5 bases from V and 6 bases from J; bases unmatched to any gene: 17. CDR1 and CDR2 (germline): SQVTM, ANQGSEA.

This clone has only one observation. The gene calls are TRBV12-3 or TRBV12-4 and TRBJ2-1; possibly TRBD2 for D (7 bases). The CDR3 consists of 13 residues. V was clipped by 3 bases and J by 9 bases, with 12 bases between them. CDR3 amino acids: CASSLRGGGEQFF. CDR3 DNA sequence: TGTGCCAGCAGTTTGCGGGGAGGGGGTGAGCAGTTCTTC.

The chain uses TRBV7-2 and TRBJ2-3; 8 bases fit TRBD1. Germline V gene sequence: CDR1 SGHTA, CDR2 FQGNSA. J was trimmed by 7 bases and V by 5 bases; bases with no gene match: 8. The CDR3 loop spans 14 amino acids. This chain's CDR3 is CASSTQTGAHTQYF. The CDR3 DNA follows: TGTGCCAGCAGCACACAGACAGGGGCTCATACGCAGTATTTT.

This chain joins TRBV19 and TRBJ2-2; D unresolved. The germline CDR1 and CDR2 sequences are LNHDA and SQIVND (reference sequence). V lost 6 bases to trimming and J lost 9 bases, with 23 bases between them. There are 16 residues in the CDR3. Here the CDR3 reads CASRPPGSLVRRELFF. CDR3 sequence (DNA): TGTGCCAGTAGACCTCCCGGTAGTCTCGTCCGCAGGGAGCTGTTTTTT.

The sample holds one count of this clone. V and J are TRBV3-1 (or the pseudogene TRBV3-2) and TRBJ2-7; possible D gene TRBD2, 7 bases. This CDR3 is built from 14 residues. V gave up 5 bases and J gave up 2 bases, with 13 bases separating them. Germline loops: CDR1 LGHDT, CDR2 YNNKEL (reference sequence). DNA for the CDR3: TGTGCCAGCAGCTTCGGGCGGGGGCCCTACGAGCAGTACTTC. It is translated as CASSFGRGPYEQYF.

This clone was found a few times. The CDR3 region has the DNA TGTGCCAGCAGCTATCAGACCGGGAGCTCCTACGAGCAGTACTTC. This codes for CASSYQTGSSYEQYF. V gene TRBV5-6 combines with J gene TRBJ2-7; possible D gene TRBD2, 6 bases. Germline lookup yields CDR1 SGHDT and CDR2 YYEEEE. V lost 3 bases to trimming and J lost 0 bases, with 13 bases between them. This CDR3 is 15 amino acids long.

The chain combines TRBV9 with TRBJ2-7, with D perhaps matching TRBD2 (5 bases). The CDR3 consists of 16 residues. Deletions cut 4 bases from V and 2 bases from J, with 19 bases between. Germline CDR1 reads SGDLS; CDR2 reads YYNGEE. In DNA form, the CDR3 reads TGTGCCAGCAGCCCCGAGGGTAGGGTGGGCCCCTACGAGCAGTACTTC. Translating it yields CASSPEGRVGPYEQYF.

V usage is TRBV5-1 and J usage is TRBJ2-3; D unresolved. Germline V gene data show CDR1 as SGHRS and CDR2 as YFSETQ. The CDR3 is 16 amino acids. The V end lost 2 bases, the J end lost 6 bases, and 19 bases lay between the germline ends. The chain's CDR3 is CASSFGIAFSSDTQYF. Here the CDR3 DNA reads TGCGCCAGCAGCTTCGGAATAGCCTTTTCGTCCGATACGCAGTATTTT.

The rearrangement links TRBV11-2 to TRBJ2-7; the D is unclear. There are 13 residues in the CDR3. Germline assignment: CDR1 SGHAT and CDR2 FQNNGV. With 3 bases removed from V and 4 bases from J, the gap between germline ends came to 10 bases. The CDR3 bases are TGTGCCAGCAGCTTTGAGAGTTGGTACGAGCAGTACTTC. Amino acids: CASSFESWYEQYF.

The CDR3 DNA follows: TGTGCCAGTCTTGTTCCGGGGGGAAACACTGAAGCTTTCTTT. This encodes CASLVPGGNTEAFF. V gene TRBV6-5 combines with J gene TRBJ1-1, with D possibly TRBD1 on 5 matching bases. Germline assignment: CDR1 MNHEY and CDR2 SVGAGI. The CDR3 spans 14 residues. Trimming left V 9 bases short and J 2 bases short, with 16 bases between.

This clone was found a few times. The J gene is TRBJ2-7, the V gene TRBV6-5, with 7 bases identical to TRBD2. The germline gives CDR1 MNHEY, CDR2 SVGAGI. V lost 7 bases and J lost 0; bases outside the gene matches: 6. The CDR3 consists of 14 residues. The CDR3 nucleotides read TGTGCCAGCAAGGCTAGCGGAGCCTCCTACGAGCAGTACTTC. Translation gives CASKASGASYEQYF.

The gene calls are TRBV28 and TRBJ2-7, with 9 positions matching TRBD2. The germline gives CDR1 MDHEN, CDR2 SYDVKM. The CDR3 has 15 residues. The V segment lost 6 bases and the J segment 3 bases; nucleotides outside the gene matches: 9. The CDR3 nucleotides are TGTGCCAGCAGCCGGAGAGGCGGGGGGGGCTACGAGCAGTACTTC. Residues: CASSRRGGGGYEQYF.

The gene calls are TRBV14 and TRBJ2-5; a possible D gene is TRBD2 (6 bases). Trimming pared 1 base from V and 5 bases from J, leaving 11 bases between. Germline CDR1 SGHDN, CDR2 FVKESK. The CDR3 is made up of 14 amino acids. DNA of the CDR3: TGTGCCAGCAGCCAAGGTGGAGGGCTGGAGACCCAGTACTTC. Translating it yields CASSQGGGLETQYF.

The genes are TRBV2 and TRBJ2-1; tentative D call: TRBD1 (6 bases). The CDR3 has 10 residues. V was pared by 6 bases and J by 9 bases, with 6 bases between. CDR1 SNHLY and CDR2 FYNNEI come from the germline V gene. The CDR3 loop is CASSRGEQFF. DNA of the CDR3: TGTGCCAGCAGCAGGGGTGAGCAGTTCTTC.

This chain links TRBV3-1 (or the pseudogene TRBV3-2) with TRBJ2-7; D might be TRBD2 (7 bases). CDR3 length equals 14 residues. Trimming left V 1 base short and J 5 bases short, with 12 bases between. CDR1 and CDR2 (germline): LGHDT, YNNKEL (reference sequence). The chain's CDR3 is CASSQVRGANEQYF. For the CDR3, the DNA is TGTGCCAGCAGCCAAGTCCGGGGGGCCAACGAGCAGTACTTC.

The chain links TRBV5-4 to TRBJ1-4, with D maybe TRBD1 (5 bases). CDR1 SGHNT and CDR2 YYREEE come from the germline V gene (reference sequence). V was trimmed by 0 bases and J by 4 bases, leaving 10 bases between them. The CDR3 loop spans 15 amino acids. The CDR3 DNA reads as TGTGCCAGCAGCTTGGGTAGGGGCCTTAATGAAAAACTGTTTTTT. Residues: CASSLGRGLNEKLFF.

CDR3 amino acids: CASSQDTGTVGYTQYF. Here the CDR3 DNA reads TGCGCCAGCAGCCAAGATACCGGGACAGTCGGTTATACGCAGTATTTT. The J gene is TRBJ2-3, the V gene TRBV4-3; 7 bases are shared with TRBD1. Looked up from germline, CDR1 is LGHNA and CDR2 is YSLEER. V lost 0 bases, J lost 7 bases, and 10 bases stayed unmatched. The CDR3 extends over 16 amino acids.